This note documents a single T cell receptor (beta chain) sequence. The target antigen is unknown. This sample is drawn from a study of shared clonotypes between healthy human individuals. Study-wide findings and caveats: Represented diversity (both genetic and exposure-history) was limited by the small number of donors.

Nashville, Tennessee was home to all donors, each a Caucasian adult. Each cell subset's genomic DNA was divided evenly among several immunoSEQ plates. Original methodology: Filtering differed since immunoSEQ provided only junctions, with no quality scores. Clones were read by immunoSEQ multiplex PCR, and TCRdb kept only the in-frame ones, dropping some. Clone size and V and J calls were adopted from that table, with D and trimming inferred from the DNA. The sample has over 1.5 million clones, 98% seen once. The CDR3 extends over 16 amino acids. Looked up from germline, CDR1 is SGHRS and CDR2 is YFSETQ. V was clipped by 2 bases and J by 1 base, with 13 bases between them.

The sequence was obtained from a man between 25 and 39 years old in good health. This rearrangement joins TRBV5-1 to TRBJ2-1; D is possibly TRBD2 (5 bases). Sequenced sample: naive CD4+ T cells sorted from blood. The subset: CD45RA+ positively selected. The CDR3 sequence is CASSLISGKSYNEQFF. CDR3 DNA sequence: TGCGCCAGCAGCTTAATATCGGGAAAATCCTACAATGAGCAGTTCTTC.